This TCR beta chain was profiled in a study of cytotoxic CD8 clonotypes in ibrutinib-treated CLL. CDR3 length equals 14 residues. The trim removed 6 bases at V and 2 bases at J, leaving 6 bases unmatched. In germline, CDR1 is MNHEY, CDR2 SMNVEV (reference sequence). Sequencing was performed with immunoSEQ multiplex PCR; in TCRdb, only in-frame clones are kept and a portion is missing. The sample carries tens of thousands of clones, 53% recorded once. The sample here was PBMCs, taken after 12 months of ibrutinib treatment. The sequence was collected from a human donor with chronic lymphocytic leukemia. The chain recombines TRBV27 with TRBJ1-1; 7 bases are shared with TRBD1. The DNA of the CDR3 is TGTGCCAGCAGACAGGACAGGCCCAACACTGAAGCTTTCTTT. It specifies CASRQDRPNTEAFF.